Sequencing of this TCR beta chain was carried out in a study of T cells in Graves' hyperthyroidism and ophthalmopathy. Study results and caveats: Patients with ophthalmopathy were separated from those with stable hyperthyroidism by a 13 V-J model.

Disease lasting under 3 months, a NOSPECS grade of at least 4, and a Clinical Activity Score of at least 3 were features of the ophthalmopathy patients. Exclusions: uncontrolled infection, other autoimmune disease, pregnancy, lactation. Clinicians diagnosed patients from clinical symptoms, serum thyroxine and TRAb, thyroid ultrasound and orbital computed tomography. Germline CDR1 MNHEY, CDR2 SVGEGT. This CDR3 has 15 amino acids. It was RNA transcripts that yielded the amplified TCR beta CDR3 regions. A first-round RT-PCR of the TCR CDR3 used the HTBI primer set. One entry per CDR3 protein, called by TCRdb with MiXCR from the multiplex PCR reads. The table lists about 610,000 distinct CDR3 sequences, roughly 15% of them singletons. A note on this clonotype: Its target is unknown. One end of the junction is discordant with germline, which a read error may explain.

Sequencing was done on a sample of blood. This TCR derives from a middle-aged woman with Graves' ophthalmopathy. The chain has TRBV6-2 or TRBV6-3 and TRBJ1-1, with TRBD1 as a possible D gene (5 bases). The CDR3 here is CACRDGDELGTEAFF. The CDR3 region has the DNA TGTGCCTGCAGGGATGGAGACGAGCTTGGCACTGAAGCTTTCTTT.